This T cell receptor (beta chain) was profiled in a study of regulatory T cells in long-lasting Graves disease. This clonotype was recorded many times. The CDR3 extends over 13 amino acids. Germline values: CDR1 DFQATT, CDR2 SNEGSKA (reference sequence). With 3 bases removed from V and 4 bases from J, the gap between germline ends came to 12 bases. Time point of the sample: persistent/refractory GD, antithyroid drugs over 5 years with positive TRAb. The TCR library was prepared using RNA isolated from PBMCs. Through Arm-PCR of CDR3 regions and iRepertoire HTBI primers, TCR beta libraries were built. In the source study's methods: Samples collectively showed fewer than 80 TRBV and 11 to 15 TRBJ segments. TCRdb fed the multiplex PCR reads into MiXCR, producing one record per CDR3 protein. For this entry, the V and J calls and clone size follow TCRdb and not the study's own pipeline. The sample includes a few hundred thousand distinct CDR3 sequences, 23% of them seen just once.

Sequenced material: peripheral blood mononuclear cells (PBMCs), taken when the disease was refractory, from a patient treated with antithyroid drugs. This clonotype was obtained from a female donor with Graves disease. The V and J genes are TRBV20-1 and TRBJ1-2, with D perhaps TRBD1 (5 bases). CDR3 residues: CSASGRGFYGYTF. The CDR3 DNA reads TGCAGTGCTAGCGGCCGGGGGTTCTATGGCTACACCTTC.